This note documents a single TCR beta chain sequence. The record originates from a study of cytomegalovirus exposure and HLA in healthy donors. Germline CDR1 and CDR2: ENHRY and SYGVKD. This CDR3 has 16 residues. The V end was cut by 4 bases, the J end by 3 bases, with 16 bases between. PCR involved 60 Vbeta and 13 Jbeta primers. Only in-frame clones appear in the TCRdb table, and some are missing; sequencing was by immunoSEQ multiplex PCR. The sample lists fewer than 200,000 clones; under 90% were seen once. This TCR was recovered from a male donor in good health and CMV-seronegative. The chain couples TRBV10-3 to TRBJ2-1, with D tentatively TRBD2 (5 bases). The specimen sequenced was PBMCs. CDR3 loop: CAISVLRGRRYNEQFF. For the CDR3, the DNA is TGTGCCATCAGTGTACTCCGCGGGCGACGCTACAATGAGCAGTTCTTC.